These 22 T cell receptor beta chains were sequenced from one sample in a study of T cells after yellow fever vaccination. TCRdb processed the 5' RACE reads anew with MiXCR; each CDR3 protein has one entry. The sample carries 550,000 to 750,000 distinct CDR3 sequences, roughly 13% recorded once. This material consisted of PBMCs, taken on the day of the yellow fever booster vaccination. The receptors were sampled from a man in his thirties or forties who received the YFV17D yellow fever vaccine.

This clonotype showed up just a few times. This chain connects TRBV10-3 to TRBJ2-3; no firm D call. CDR3 length equals 11 residues. Per the germline V gene, CDR1 is ENHRY and CDR2 is SYGVKD. Trimming removed 6 bases at V and 2 bases at J, with 3 bases between. The CDR3 nucleotides are TGTGCCATCAGCTCCACAGATACGCAGTATTTT. Translated, it gives CAISSTDTQYF.

Comment on this clonotype: At one of its ends the junction is not consistent with the germline gene, which may arise from a read error. The CDR3 DNA reads as TGTGCCACCAGCAGCTACCAGACGGGGGGGGCGGCTGGAAACACCATATATTTT. Translating gives CATSSYQTGGAAGNTIYF. The V call is TRBV11-1, the J call TRBJ1-3; possible D gene TRBD1, 6 bases. The CDR3 extends over 18 amino acids. Germline lookup yields CDR1 SGHAT and CDR2 FQDESV (reference sequence). Variable domain in full (rest from reference TRBV11-1 and TRBJ1-3): EAEVAQSPRYKITEKSQAVAFWCDPISGHATLYWYRQILGQGPELLVQFQDESVVDDSQLPKDRFSAERLKGVDSTLKIQPAELGDSAMYLCATSSYQTGGAAGNTIYFGEGSWLTVV.

The chain carries TRBV7-9 and TRBJ2-1; a possible D gene is TRBD2 (5 bases). Trimming removed 1 base at V and 12 bases at J, with 22 bases between. The CDR3 has 16 residues. Germline CDR1 reads SEHNR; CDR2 reads FQNEAQ (reference sequence). CDR3 sequence (DNA): TGTGCCAGCAGCTTAGTAGGACTCCGCCCGCACAATTCGCAGTTCTTC. Translated: CASSLVGLRPHNSQFF.

This clonotype was counted a few times. The chain combines TRBV5-1 with TRBJ1-1; D possibly corresponds to TRBD1 (6 bases). V was cut by 8 bases and J by 4 bases, with 18 bases left in between. The CDR3 covers 14 residues. Germline V gene sequence: CDR1 SGHRS, CDR2 YFSETQ. For the CDR3, the DNA is TGCGCCAGTCGGGAGGGGGACGGAAGCACTGAAGCTTTCTTT. It specifies CASREGDGSTEAFF.

This clonotype has only a few counts. The rearrangement links TRBV11-1 to TRBJ2-2, with 9 bases fitting TRBD2. The germline CDR1 and CDR2 sequences are SGHAT and FQDESV (reference sequence). V shed 5 bases, J shed 5 bases, and the junction held 21 bases outside the gene matches. This CDR3 is built from 20 residues. CDR3 residues: CASSLWRTSAVSPGTGELFF. The CDR3 bases are TGTGCCAGCAGCCTCTGGAGGACTAGCGCCGTATCACCGGGGACCGGGGAGCTGTTTTTT.

The V call is TRBV18, the J call TRBJ2-7, with TRBD1 as a possible D gene (5 bases). V gave up 1 base and J gave up 3 bases, with 10 bases separating them. The CDR3 has 14 amino acids. From germline, CDR1 is KGHSH and CDR2 LQKENI. CDR3 residues: CASSPQQAFYEQYF. In DNA, the CDR3 is TGTGCCAGCTCACCACAACAGGCGTTCTACGAGCAGTACTTC.

The chain couples TRBV20-1 to TRBJ2-1, with D hard to call. The CDR3 has 15 amino acids. CDR1 and CDR2 (germline): DFQATT, SNEGSKA (reference sequence). V dropped 3 bases and J dropped 3 bases, with 15 bases sitting between them. The CDR3 nucleotides read TGCAGTGCTAGGCAGACGGGCCGAGACTACAATGAGCAGTTCTTC. Translation gives CSARQTGRDYNEQFF.

This clonotype was seen a few times. The chain employs TRBV7-8 and TRBJ2-1, with 12 bases matching TRBD2. Looked up from germline, CDR1 is SGHVS and CDR2 is FQNEAQ. Trimming at V came to 5 bases and at J to 1 base, leaving 12 bases not matched to a gene. The CDR3 has 19 residues. CDR3 protein: CASSPLGLAGGESYNEQFF. CDR3 nucleotide sequence: TGTGCCAGCAGCCCCCTGGGGCTAGCGGGAGGGGAGTCCTACAATGAGCAGTTCTTC.

The J gene is TRBJ1-1, the V gene TRBV6-2 or TRBV6-3; D is ambiguous. The CDR3 totals 11 residues. Trimming shortened V by 7 bases and J by 4 bases, and 7 bases separated the two germline ends. Germline assignment: CDR1 MNHEY and CDR2 SVGEGT. The CDR3 DNA sequence: TGTGCCAGCACCCTTTCCACTGAAGCTTTCTTT. Protein product: CASTLSTEAFF.

This clonotype has only a few counts. V gene TRBV20-1 combines with J gene TRBJ2-5; D possibly uses TRBD1 or TRBD2 (5 bases each). The ends were cut back, 6 bases at V and 0 bases at J, with 14 bases in the middle. Looked up from germline, CDR1 is DFQATT and CDR2 is SNEGSKA (reference sequence). The CDR3 is 14 amino acids. CDR3 protein: CSASEGPYQETQYF. The CDR3 DNA sequence: TGCAGTGCCTCTGAGGGACCATACCAAGAGACCCAGTACTTC.

This clonotype was counted between two and nine times. V and J are TRBV5-1 and TRBJ2-5; TRBD2 matches 10 bases. This CDR3 region has 14 residues. Germline CDR1 and CDR2: SGHRS and YFSETQ. Germline trimming cut 3 bases from V and 5 bases from J; bases unmatched to any gene: 4. The CDR3: CASSWGTSVETQYF. CDR3 DNA sequence: TGCGCCAGCAGCTGGGGGACTAGCGTGGAGACCCAGTACTTC.

This clonotype was found many times. V and J are TRBV27 and TRBJ1-2; weak D call: TRBD1 (5 bases). Trimming shortened V by 5 bases and J by 1 base, and 20 bases separated the two germline ends. The CDR3 runs to 17 residues. Germline-derived CDR1 and CDR2 are MNHEY and SMNVEV (reference sequence). CDR3 DNA sequence: TGTGCCAGCAGTACCCTTGGGGCAGGGTTATTTAACTATGGCTACACCTTC. This sequence encodes CASSTLGAGLFNYGYTF.

This clonotype was counted between two and nine times. The chain joins TRBV6-1 to TRBJ2-1; D perhaps matches TRBD2 (6 bases). Germline lookup yields CDR1 MNHNS and CDR2 SASEGT. CDR3 length equals 16 residues. Trimming left V 7 bases short and J 0 bases short, with 16 bases between. CDR3 nucleotides: TGTGCCAGCACCCATCGGGGGATGAGCTCCTACAATGAGCAGTTCTTC. Protein: CASTHRGMSSYNEQFF.

The chain carries TRBV19 and TRBJ1-2, with D maybe TRBD1 (5 bases). Trimming removed 10 bases from V and 4 bases from J, with 16 bases in between. This CDR3 is 13 amino acids long. Germline-derived CDR1 and CDR2 are LNHDA and SQIVND (reference sequence). CDR3 protein: CATLSPGVYGYTF. The CDR3 DNA follows: TGTGCCACCCTAAGCCCGGGGGTCTATGGCTACACCTTC. The whole variable domain, remainder taken from reference TRBV19 and TRBJ1-2, is DGGITQSPKYLFRKEGQNVTLSCEQNLNHDAMYWYRQDPGQGLRLIYYSQIVNDFQKGDIAEGYSVSREKKESFPLTVTSAQKNPTAFYLCATLSPGVYGYTFGSGTRLTVV.

V is TRBV5-6 and J is TRBJ2-3; D not resolved. Trimming removed 4 bases from V and 2 bases from J, with 14 bases in between. Germline assignment: CDR1 SGHDT and CDR2 YYEEEE. The CDR3 is 15 amino acids. The CDR3 bases are TGTGCCAGCAGCGCCACCGGCAGAGTCACAGATACGCAGTATTTT. Its translation: CASSATGRVTDTQYF.

The chain employs TRBV6-2 or TRBV6-3 and TRBJ2-4; D unclear. Germline CDR1 MNHEY, CDR2 SVGEGT. This CDR3 is built from 15 residues. V lost 6 bases, J lost 7 bases, and 19 bases lay in between. Written as DNA, the CDR3 is TGTGCCAGCAGGCCCCGGGCCTCGATTCTCAACATTCAGTACTTC. It specifies CASRPRASILNIQYF.

This clonotype appeared many times. The V call is TRBV20-1, the J call TRBJ2-1, with TRBD2 as a possible D gene (5 bases). Trimming pared 6 bases from V and 7 bases from J, leaving 13 bases between. This CDR3 spans 12 amino acids. CDR1 is DFQATT, CDR2 SNEGSKA, per germline (reference sequence). In DNA form, the CDR3 reads TGCAGTGCAGAGGACTTTTCGAATGAGCAGTTCTTC. Translation gives CSAEDFSNEQFF.

This clonotype has a handful of counts. V gene TRBV4-1 combines with J gene TRBJ1-4; 8 nucleotides agree with TRBD1. The CDR3 length is 15 residues. Germline V gene data show CDR1 as MGHRA and CDR2 as YSYEKL. V shed 6 bases, J shed 7 bases, and the junction held 10 bases outside the gene matches. The CDR3 protein is CASRNAGGAVEKLFF. CDR3 in DNA: TGCGCCAGCAGAAACGCAGGGGGCGCGGTTGAAAAACTGTTTTTT.

This clonotype was seen more than once but under ten times. The rearrangement joins TRBV6-1 to TRBJ2-7, with D tentatively TRBD2 (6 bases). V dropped 6 bases and J dropped 2 bases, with 17 bases sitting between them. The length of the CDR3 is 15 residues. Per germline, CDR1 MNHNS and CDR2 SASEGT. The CDR3 region has the DNA TGTGCCAGCAGGCGGGACTGGGGACCCACCTACGAGCAGTACTTC. Translation gives CASRRDWGPTYEQYF.

This clonotype was seen only a few times. V usage is TRBV29-1 and J usage is TRBJ2-7; 10 bases are shared with TRBD2. The V segment lost 6 bases and the J segment 7 bases; nucleotides outside the gene matches: 9. The CDR3 contains 13 residues. Per germline, CDR1 SQVTM and CDR2 ANQGSEA. The CDR3 protein is CSVGLAVGGEQYF. The CDR3 DNA follows: TGCAGCGTCGGACTAGCGGTCGGGGGGGAGCAGTACTTC.

This clonotype has a handful of counts. The rearrangement joins TRBV7-2 to TRBJ2-1; 7 positions agree with TRBD2. The germline V gene has CDR1 SGHTA and CDR2 FQGNSA. This CDR3 comprises 16 residues. Germline trimming cut 5 bases from V and 3 bases from J; bases unmatched to any gene: 10. The CDR3 DNA is TGTGCCAGCAGCACCCCTGAGCGGGATATCTACAATGAGCAGTTCTTC. It yields the protein CASSTPERDIYNEQFF.

This clonotype was seen repeatedly, ten times or more. This chain uses TRBV7-2 with TRBJ2-7, with D perhaps TRBD2 (6 bases). The V end was cut by 0 bases, the J end by 2 bases, with 11 bases between. The CDR3 consists of 15 residues. CDR1 and CDR2 (germline): SGHTA, FQGNSA. In DNA form, the CDR3 reads TGTGCCAGCAGCTTAGCCGGGACTCAAACCTACGAGCAGTACTTC. Encoded protein: CASSLAGTQTYEQYF.